This T cell receptor (beta chain) was identified in a study of response to subunit inactivated influenza vaccine. Trimming shortened V by 0 bases and J by 12 bases, and 12 bases separated the two germline ends. The CDR3 runs to 13 residues. Germline values: CDR1 LGHDT, CDR2 YNNKEL (reference sequence). Study results and caveats: New T cells are recruited in small numbers by each seasonal influenza vaccination, according to the authors' suggestion.

This clonotype showed up just a few times. Its antigen is unidentified. Each CDR3 protein gets one entry after TCRdb re-called the RT-PCR reads with MiXCR. The table lists hundreds of thousands of distinct CDR3 sequences, more than 15% of them singletons, with 11% in the top ten. The genes are TRBV3-1 and TRBJ2-1; D uncertain. This receptor was identified in a man between 45 and 60 years old who received an inactivated influenza vaccine. This material consisted of PBMCs from blood, taken about 13 days after vaccination. CDR3 DNA: TGTGCCAGCAGCCAAGAGCGTGGCAGTCGGCAGTTCTTC. Translating gives CASSQERGSRQFF.